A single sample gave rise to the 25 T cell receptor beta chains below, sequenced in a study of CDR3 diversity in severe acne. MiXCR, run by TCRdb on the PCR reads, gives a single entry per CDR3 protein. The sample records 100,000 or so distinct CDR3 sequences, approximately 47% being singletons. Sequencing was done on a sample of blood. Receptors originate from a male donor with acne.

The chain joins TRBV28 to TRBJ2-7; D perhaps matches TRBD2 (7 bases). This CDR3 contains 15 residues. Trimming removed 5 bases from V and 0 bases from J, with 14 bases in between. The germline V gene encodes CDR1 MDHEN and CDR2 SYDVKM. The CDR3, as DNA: TGTGCCAGCAGTACGAGGGGGGGGATCTCCTACGAGCAGTACTTC. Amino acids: CASSTRGGISYEQYF. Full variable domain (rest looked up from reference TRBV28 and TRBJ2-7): DVKVTQSSRYLVKRTGEKVFLECVQDMDHENMFWYRQDPGLGLRLIYFSYDVKMKEKGDIPEGYSVSREKKERFSLILESASTNQTSMYLCASSTRGGISYEQYFGPGTRLTVT.

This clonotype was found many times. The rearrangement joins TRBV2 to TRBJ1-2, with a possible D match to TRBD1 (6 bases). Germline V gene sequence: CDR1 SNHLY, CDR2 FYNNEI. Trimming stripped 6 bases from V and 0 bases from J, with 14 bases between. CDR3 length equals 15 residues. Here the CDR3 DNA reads TGTGCCAGCAGATTAGACAGGCGAGCTAACTATGGCTACACCTTC. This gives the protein CASRLDRRANYGYTF.

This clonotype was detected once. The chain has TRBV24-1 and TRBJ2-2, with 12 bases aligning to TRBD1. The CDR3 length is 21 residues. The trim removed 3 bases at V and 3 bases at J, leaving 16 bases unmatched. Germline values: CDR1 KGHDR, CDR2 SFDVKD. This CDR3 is CATSDPPVGTGGNKDTGELFF. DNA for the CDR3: TGTGCCACCAGTGATCCGCCTGTGGGGACAGGGGGCAATAAGGACACCGGGGAGCTGTTTTTT.

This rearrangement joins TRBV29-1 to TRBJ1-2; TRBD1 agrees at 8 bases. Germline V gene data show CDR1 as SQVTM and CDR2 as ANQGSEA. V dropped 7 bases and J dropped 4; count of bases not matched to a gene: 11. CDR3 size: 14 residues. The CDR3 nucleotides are TGCAGCGGTGGACCGGGACAGGATTTCTATGGCTACACCTTC. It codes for CSGGPGQDFYGYTF.

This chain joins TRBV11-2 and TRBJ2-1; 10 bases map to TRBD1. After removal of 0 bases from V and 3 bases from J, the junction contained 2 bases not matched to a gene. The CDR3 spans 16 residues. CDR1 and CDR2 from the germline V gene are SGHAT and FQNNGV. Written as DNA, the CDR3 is TGTGCCAGCAGCTTAGAAGGGACAGGGGTCTACAATGAGCAGTTCTTC. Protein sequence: CASSLEGTGVYNEQFF.

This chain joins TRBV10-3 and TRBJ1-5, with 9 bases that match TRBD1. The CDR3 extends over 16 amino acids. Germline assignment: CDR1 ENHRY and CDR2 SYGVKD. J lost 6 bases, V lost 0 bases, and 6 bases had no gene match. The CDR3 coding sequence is TGTGCCATCAGTGAGTCGGGGACAGGGAACAGTCAGCCCCAGCATTTT. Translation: CAISESGTGNSQPQHF.

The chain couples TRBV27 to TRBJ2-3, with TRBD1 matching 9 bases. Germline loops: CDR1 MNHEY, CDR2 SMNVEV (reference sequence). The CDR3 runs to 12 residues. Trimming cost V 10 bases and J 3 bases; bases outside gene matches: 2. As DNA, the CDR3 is TGTGCCATCGGGACAGGGACAGATACGCAGTATTTT. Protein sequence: CAIGTGTDTQYF.

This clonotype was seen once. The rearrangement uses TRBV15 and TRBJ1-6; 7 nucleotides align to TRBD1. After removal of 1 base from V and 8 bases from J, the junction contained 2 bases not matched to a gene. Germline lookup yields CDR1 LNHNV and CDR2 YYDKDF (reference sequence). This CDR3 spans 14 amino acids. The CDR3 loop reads CATSRGQGDSPLHF. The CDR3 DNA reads TGTGCCACCAGCAGAGGACAGGGTGATTCACCCCTCCACTTT.

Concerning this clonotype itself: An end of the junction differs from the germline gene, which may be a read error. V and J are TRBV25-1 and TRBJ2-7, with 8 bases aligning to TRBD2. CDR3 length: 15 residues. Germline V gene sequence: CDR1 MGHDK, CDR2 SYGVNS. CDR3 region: CAISEPSGRPYEQYF. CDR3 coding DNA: TGTGCCATCAGTGAACCTAGCGGGCGTCCCTACGAGCAGTACTTC.

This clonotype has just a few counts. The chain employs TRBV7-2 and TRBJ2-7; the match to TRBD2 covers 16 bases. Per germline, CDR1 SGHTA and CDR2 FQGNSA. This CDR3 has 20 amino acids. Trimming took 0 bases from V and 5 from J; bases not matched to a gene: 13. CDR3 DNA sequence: TGTGCCAGCAGCTTAGCAAGGACGGGACTAGCGGGAGGGCCAGGCCACGAGCAGTACTTC. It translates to CASSLARTGLAGGPGHEQYF.

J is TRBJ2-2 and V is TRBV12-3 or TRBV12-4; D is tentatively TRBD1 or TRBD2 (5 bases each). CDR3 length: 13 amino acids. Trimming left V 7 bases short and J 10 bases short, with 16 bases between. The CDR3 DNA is TGTGCCAGCAACAGCATGGGGGTCGAGGAGCTGTTTTTT. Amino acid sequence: CASNSMGVEELFF.

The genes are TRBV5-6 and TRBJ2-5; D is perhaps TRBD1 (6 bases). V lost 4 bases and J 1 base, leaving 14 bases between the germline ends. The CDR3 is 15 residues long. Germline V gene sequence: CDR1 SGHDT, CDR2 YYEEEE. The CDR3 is CASSPTGTSQETQYF. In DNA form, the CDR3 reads TGTGCCAGCAGCCCTACCGGGACAAGCCAAGAGACCCAGTACTTC.

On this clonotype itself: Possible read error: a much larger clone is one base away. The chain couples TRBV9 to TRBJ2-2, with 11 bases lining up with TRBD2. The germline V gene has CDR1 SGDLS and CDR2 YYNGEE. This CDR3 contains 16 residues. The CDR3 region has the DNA TGTGCCAGCAGCGTACTGACTAGCGGGGACACCGGGGAGCTGATTTTT. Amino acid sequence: CASSVLTSGDTGELIF.

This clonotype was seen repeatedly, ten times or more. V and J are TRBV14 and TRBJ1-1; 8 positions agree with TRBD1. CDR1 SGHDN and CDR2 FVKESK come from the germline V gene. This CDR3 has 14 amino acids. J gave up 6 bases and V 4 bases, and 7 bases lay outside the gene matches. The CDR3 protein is CASSLGQGSAEAFF. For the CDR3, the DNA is TGTGCCAGCAGCCTTGGACAGGGAAGCGCTGAAGCTTTCTTT.

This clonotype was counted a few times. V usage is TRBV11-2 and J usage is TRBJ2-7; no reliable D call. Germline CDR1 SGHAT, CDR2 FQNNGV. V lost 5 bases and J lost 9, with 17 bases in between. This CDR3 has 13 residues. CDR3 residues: CASSPIGVKGQYF. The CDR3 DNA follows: TGTGCCAGCAGCCCTATTGGGGTTAAGGGGCAGTACTTC.

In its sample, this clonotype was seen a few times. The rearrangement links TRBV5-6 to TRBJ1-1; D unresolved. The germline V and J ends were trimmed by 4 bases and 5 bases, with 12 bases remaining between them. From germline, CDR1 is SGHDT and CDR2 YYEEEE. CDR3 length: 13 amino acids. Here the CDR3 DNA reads TGTGCCAGCAGCACCGCGAGCTCGACTGAAGCTTTCTTT. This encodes CASSTASSTEAFF.

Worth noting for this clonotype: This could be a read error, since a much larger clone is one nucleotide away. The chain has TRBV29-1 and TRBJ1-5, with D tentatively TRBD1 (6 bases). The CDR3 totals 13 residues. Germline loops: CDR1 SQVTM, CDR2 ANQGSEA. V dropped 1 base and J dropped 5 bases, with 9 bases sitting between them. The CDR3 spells CSVEGGGDQPQHF. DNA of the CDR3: TGCAGCGTTGAAGGAGGGGGAGATCAGCCCCAGCATTTT. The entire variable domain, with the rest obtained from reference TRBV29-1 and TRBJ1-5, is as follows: SAVISQKPSRDICQRGTSLTIQCQVDSQVTMMFWYRQQPGQSLTLIATANQGSEATYESGFVIDKFPISRPNLTFSTLTVSNMSPEDSSIYLCSVEGGGDQPQHFGDGTRLSIL.

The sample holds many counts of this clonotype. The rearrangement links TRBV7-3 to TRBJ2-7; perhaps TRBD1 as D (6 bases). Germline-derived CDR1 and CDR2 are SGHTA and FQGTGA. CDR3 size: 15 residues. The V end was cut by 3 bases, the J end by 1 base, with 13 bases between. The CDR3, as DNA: TGTGCCAGCAGCTTGGGTACAGGGAATTCCTACGAGCAGTACTTC. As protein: CASSLGTGNSYEQYF.

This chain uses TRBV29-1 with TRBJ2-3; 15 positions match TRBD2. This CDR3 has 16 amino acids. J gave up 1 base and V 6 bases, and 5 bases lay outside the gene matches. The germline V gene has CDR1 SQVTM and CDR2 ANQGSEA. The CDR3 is CSVAGTSGRRTDTQYF. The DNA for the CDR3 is TGCAGCGTAGCCGGGACTAGCGGGAGGCGCACAGATACGCAGTATTTT.

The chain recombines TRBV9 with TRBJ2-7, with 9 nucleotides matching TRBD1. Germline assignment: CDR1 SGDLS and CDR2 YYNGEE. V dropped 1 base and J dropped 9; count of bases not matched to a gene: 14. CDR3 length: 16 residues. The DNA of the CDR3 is TGTGCCAGCAGCGTACAGCCGGGACAGGGATCTACGAGGCAGTACTTC. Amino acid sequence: CASSVQPGQGSTRQYF.

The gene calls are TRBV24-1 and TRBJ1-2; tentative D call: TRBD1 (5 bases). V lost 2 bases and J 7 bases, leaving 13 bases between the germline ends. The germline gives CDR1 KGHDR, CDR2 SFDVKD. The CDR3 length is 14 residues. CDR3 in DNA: TGTGCCACCAGTGATTCCACAGGAGCCAGTGGCTACACCTTC. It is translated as CATSDSTGASGYTF.

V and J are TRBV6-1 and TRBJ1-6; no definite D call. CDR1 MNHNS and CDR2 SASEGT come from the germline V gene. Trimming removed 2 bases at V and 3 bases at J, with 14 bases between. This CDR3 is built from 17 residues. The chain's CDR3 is CASSEFPDGSYNSPLHF. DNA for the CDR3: TGTGCCAGCAGTGAATTCCCGGATGGGAGCTATAATTCACCCCTCCACTTT.

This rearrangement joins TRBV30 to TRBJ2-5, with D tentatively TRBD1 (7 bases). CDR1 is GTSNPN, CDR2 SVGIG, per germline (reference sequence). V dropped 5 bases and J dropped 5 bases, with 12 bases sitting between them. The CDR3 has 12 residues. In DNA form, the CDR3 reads TGTGCCTGGTCCAGGGGGAGGGAGACCCAGTACTTC. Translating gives CAWSRGRETQYF.

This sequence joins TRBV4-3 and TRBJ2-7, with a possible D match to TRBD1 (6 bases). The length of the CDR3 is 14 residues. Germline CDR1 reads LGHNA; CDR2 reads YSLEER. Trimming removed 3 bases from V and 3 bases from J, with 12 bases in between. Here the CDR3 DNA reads TGCGCCAGCAGCCATGGGGGCGAGGGCTACGAGCAGTACTTC. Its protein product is CASSHGGEGYEQYF.

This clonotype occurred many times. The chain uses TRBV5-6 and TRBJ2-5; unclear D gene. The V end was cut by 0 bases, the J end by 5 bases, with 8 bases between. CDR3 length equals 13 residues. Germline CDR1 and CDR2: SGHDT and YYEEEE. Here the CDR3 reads CASSLEGLETQYF. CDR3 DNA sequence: TGTGCCAGCAGCTTGGAAGGGTTGGAGACCCAGTACTTC.